This TCR beta chain was identified in a study of naive and memory T cell subsets. General study findings and limits: In CD4 and CD8 cells, diversity dropped from naive through EMRA. Over 95% of naive TCR sequences appeared only once, unlike memory subsets. Expression changes during T cell differentiation may affect RNA-based TCR counts.

The germline V gene has CDR1 SQVTM and CDR2 ANQGSEA. This CDR3 contains 13 residues. The trim removed 7 bases at V and 5 bases at J, leaving 7 bases unmatched. A few counts support this clonotype. Its antigen is undetermined. Both TRBC1 and TRBC2 were covered by a beta constant-region primer of two equimolar oligonucleotides. Nested alpha and beta constant-region primers with the SP2 primer drove four PCR rounds on ligated cDNA. A single record per CDR3 protein comes from TCRdb applying MiXCR to the UMI-ligation and nested PCR reads. Of 140,000 to 150,000 distinct CDR3 sequences listed, more than 15% were seen once; the top ten hold about 0.15%.

The V call is TRBV29-1, the J call TRBJ2-3; TRBD2 agrees at 9 bases. The clonotype was recovered from a human donor in good health. Sequenced sample: naive CD4+ T cells from blood. The CDR3 region is CSGSSGGGDTQYF. CDR3 DNA: TGCAGCGGTAGTAGCGGGGGAGGAGATACGCAGTATTTT.